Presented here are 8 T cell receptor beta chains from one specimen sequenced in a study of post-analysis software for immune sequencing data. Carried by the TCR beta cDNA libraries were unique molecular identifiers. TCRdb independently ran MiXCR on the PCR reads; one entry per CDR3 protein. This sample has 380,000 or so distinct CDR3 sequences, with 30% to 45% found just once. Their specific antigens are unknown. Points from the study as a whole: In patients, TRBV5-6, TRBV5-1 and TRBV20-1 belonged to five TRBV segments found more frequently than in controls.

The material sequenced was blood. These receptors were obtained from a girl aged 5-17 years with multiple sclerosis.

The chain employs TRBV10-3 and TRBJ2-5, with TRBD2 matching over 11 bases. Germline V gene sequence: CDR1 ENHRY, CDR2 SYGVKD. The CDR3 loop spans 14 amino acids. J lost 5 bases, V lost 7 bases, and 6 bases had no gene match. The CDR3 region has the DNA TGTGCCATCAAAAGGGGACTAGCGGAGGAGACCCAGTACTTC. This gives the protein CAIKRGLAEETQYF.

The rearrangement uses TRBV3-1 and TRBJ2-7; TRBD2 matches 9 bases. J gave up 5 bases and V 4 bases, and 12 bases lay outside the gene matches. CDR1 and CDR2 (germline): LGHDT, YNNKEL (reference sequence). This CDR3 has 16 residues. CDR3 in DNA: TGTGCCAGCAGCCTCGGAGTAGCGGGGGCCGCCGACGAGCAGTACTTC. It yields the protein CASSLGVAGAADEQYF.

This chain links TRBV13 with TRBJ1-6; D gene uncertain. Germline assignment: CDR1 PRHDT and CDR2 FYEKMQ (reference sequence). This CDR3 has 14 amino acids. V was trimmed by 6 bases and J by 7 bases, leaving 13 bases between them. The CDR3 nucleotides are TGTGCCAGCAGTACCGCCACTTCGAATTCACCCCTCCACTTT. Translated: CASSTATSNSPLHF.

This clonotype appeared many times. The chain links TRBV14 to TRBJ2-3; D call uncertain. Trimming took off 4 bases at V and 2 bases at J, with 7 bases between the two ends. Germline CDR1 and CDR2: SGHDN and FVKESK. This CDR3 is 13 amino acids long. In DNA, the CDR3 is TGTGCCAGCAGCCCAGGAGCCACAGATACGCAGTATTTT. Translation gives CASSPGATDTQYF. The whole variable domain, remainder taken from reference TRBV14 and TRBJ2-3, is EAGVTQFPSHSVIEKGQTVTLRCDPISGHDNLYWYRRVMGKEIKFLLHFVKESKQDESGMPNNRFLAERTGGTYSTLKVQPAELEDSGVYFCASSPGATDTQYFGPGTRLTVL.

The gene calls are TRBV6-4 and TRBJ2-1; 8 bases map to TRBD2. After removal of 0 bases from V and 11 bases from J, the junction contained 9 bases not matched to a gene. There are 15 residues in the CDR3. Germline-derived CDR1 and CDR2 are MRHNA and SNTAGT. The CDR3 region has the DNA TGTGCCAGCAGTGACTCGGCGGGGGGTTGGAATAAGCAGTTCTTC. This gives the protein CASSDSAGGWNKQFF.

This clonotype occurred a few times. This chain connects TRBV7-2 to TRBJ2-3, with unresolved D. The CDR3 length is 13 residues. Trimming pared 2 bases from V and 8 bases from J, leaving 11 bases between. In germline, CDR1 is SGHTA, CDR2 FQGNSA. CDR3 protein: CASSLNPPVTQYF. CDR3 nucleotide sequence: TGTGCCAGCAGCTTAAACCCCCCGGTTACGCAGTATTTT.

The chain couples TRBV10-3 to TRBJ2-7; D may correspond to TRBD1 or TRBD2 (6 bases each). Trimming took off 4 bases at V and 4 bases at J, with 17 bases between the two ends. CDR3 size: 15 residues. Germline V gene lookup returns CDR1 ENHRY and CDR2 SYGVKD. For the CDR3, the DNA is TGTGCCATCAGTGTGCCAGAGGGGGAGGCTTACGAGCAGTACTTC. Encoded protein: CAISVPEGEAYEQYF.

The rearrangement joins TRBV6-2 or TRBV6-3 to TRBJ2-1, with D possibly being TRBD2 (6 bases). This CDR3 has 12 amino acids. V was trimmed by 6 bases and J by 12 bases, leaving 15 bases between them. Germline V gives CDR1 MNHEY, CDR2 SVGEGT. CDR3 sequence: CASSRLQGGQFF. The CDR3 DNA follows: TGTGCCAGCAGCCGACTCCAGGGAGGGCAGTTCTTC.